Below, 23 T cell receptor beta chains from the same sample are listed, as sequenced in a study of CD8 T cells in Susac syndrome. When the RNA was reverse transcribed, random hexamers were used with an input of roughly 0.45 to 1 ug. A single record per CDR3 protein comes from TCRdb applying MiXCR to the immunoSEQ multiplex PCR reads. This table holds approximately 75,000 distinct CDR3 sequences, more than 85% found once. Sequencing was carried out using CD8+ T cells from PBMCs. All receptors derive from a human donor in good health.

The chain is built from TRBV7-3 and TRBJ2-1, with no clear D. CDR1 and CDR2 from the germline V gene are SGHTA and FQGTGA. The CDR3 covers 11 residues. Trimming removed 2 bases from V and 9 bases from J, with 5 bases in between. The DNA of the CDR3 is TGTGCCAGCAGCTTAGGATCTGAGCAGTTCTTC. Protein product: CASSLGSEQFF. Drawing the rest from reference TRBV7-3 and TRBJ2-1, the complete variable domain is GAGVSQTPSNKVTEKGKYVELRCDPISGHTALYWYRQSLGQGPEFLIYFQGTGAADDSGLPNDRFFAVRPEGSVSTLKIQRTERGDSAVYLCASSLGSEQFFGPGTRLTVL.

This chain connects TRBV24-1 to TRBJ2-3; D may be TRBD1 or TRBD2 (6 bases each). The length of the CDR3 is 14 residues. In germline, CDR1 is KGHDR, CDR2 SFDVKD. Trimming cost V 7 bases and J 1 base, with 11 bases left between them. CDR3: CATRRGDRTDTQYF. CDR3 bases: TGTGCCACCAGAAGGGGGGACCGCACAGATACGCAGTATTTT.

The J gene is TRBJ2-5, the V gene TRBV25-1; D is unresolved. Between the trimmed V and J ends, which lost 4 bases and 1 base, there was a span of 10 bases. The CDR3 is 14 residues long. Germline CDR1 and CDR2: MGHDK and SYGVNS. The CDR3 coding sequence is TGTGCCAGCAGTGGGATTGGTCCCCAAGAGACCCAGTACTTC. Amino acid sequence: CASSGIGPQETQYF.

The chain joins TRBV19 to TRBJ1-1, with TRBD1 as a possible D gene (5 bases). Germline V gene sequence: CDR1 LNHDA, CDR2 SQIVND (reference sequence). This CDR3 spans 13 amino acids. V gave up 3 bases and J gave up 4 bases, with 9 bases separating them. DNA of the CDR3: TGTGCCAGTAGTATCCTCGGGGGCACTGAAGCTTTCTTT. Translating gives CASSILGGTEAFF. Looking up the rest from reference TRBV19 and TRBJ1-1 gives the full variable domain: DGGITQSPKYLFRKEGQNVTLSCEQNLNHDAMYWYRQDPGQGLRLIYYSQIVNDFQKGDIAEGYSVSREKKESFPLTVTSAQKNPTAFYLCASSILGGTEAFFGQGTRLTVV.

The rearrangement links TRBV15 to TRBJ2-5; TRBD2 aligns across 8 bases. The CDR3 totals 17 residues. V was clipped by 0 bases and J by 4 bases; unmatched bases: 10. Germline V gene lookup returns CDR1 LNHNV and CDR2 YYDKDF (reference sequence). This CDR3 reads CATSRDLLPRGGETQYF. For the CDR3, the DNA is TGTGCCACCAGCAGAGATCTCCTCCCTCGGGGGGGAGAGACCCAGTACTTC.

The chain is built from TRBV7-9 and TRBJ1-1; 8 bases fit TRBD1. V was pared by 1 base and J by 0 bases, with 1 base of the junction left unmatched. CDR1 SEHNR and CDR2 FQNEAQ come from the germline V gene (reference sequence). The CDR3 spans 15 residues. The CDR3 nucleotides read TGTGCCAGCAGCTTAGGGACAGGGATGAACACTGAAGCTTTCTTT. Protein: CASSLGTGMNTEAFF.

The chain couples TRBV4-2 to TRBJ1-2; TRBD1 might be the D (5 bases). Trimming removed 3 bases at V and 6 bases at J, with 11 bases between. The CDR3 loop spans 13 amino acids. Germline V gives CDR1 LGHNA, CDR2 YNFKEQ. The CDR3 here is CASSQTEVDGYTF. As DNA, the CDR3 is TGTGCCAGCAGCCAGACAGAGGTAGATGGCTACACCTTC.

The chain employs TRBV29-1 and TRBJ2-2; TRBD2 matches at 8 bases. V lost 6 bases to trimming and J lost 7 bases; unmatched junction nucleotides: 13. Per germline, CDR1 SQVTM and CDR2 ANQGSEA. The CDR3 spans 15 residues. The CDR3 DNA reads TGCAGCGTCTACTTAGCGGGGCTCTACAGCGGGGAGCTGTTTTTT. Amino acid sequence: CSVYLAGLYSGELFF.

V usage is TRBV7-9 and J usage is TRBJ1-2; a possible D gene is TRBD1 (6 bases). The ends were cut back, 5 bases at V and 2 bases at J, with 15 bases in the middle. The CDR3 has 15 residues. Germline V lookup: CDR1 SEHNR, CDR2 FQNEAQ (reference sequence). The CDR3 nucleotides read TGTGCCAGCAGCCCTCGGACAGCCTTGAACTATGGCTACACCTTC. Amino acids: CASSPRTALNYGYTF.

The J gene is TRBJ2-1, the V gene TRBV4-3; 10 bases agree with TRBD2. V lost 4 bases and J lost 5; bases outside the gene matches: 5. The CDR3 runs to 15 residues. CDR1 is LGHNA and CDR2 is YSLEER in the germline V gene. In DNA form, the CDR3 reads TGCGCCAGCAGCCTCGGACTAGCGGCGAACAATGAGCAGTTCTTC. It specifies CASSLGLAANNEQFF.

The chain employs TRBV27 and TRBJ2-7; D might be TRBD1 or TRBD2, each matching 6 bases. CDR1 is MNHEY, CDR2 SMNVEV, per germline (reference sequence). The CDR3 is 16 residues long. V was pared by 4 bases and J by 3 bases, with 19 bases between. CDR3 coding DNA: TGTGCCAGCAGTTCATTCATGTTAGGGGGAGGCTACGAGCAGTACGTC. Its protein is CASSSFMLGGGYEQYV.

DNA of the CDR3: TGTGCCAGCAGTTTTTCACAGGAGGCCTTGAGCTACGAGCAGTACTTC. Translating gives CASSFSQEALSYEQYF. The gene calls are TRBV27 and TRBJ2-7; perhaps D is TRBD1 or TRBD2 (5 bases each). This CDR3 region has 16 residues. The V end lost 3 bases, the J end lost 3 bases, and 18 bases lay between the germline ends. Per the germline V gene, CDR1 is MNHEY and CDR2 is SMNVEV (reference sequence).

The chain links TRBV28 to TRBJ2-1; D not resolved. V lost 3 bases to trimming and J lost 4 bases, with 13 bases between them. The V gene's germline CDR1 is MDHEN and CDR2 SYDVKM. The CDR3 runs 15 residues. The CDR3 is CASSFLGNGYNEQFF. CDR3 sequence (DNA): TGTGCCAGCAGTTTTTTGGGGAATGGGTACAATGAGCAGTTCTTC.

CDR3 DNA: TGTGCCAGCAGCTTGTCGACCCCCGGTACGCAGTATTTT. It encodes CASSLSTPGTQYF. The chain joins TRBV11-2 to TRBJ2-3; D is undetermined. This CDR3 has 13 amino acids. The germline gives CDR1 SGHAT, CDR2 FQNNGV. V was shortened by 3 bases and J by 8 bases, with 12 bases between the two germline ends.

The J gene is TRBJ2-7, the V gene TRBV12-3 or TRBV12-4; D is possibly TRBD1 (6 bases). This CDR3 spans 13 amino acids. The V gene lost 4 bases and the J gene lost 1 base, with 8 bases spanning the gap. CDR3 protein: CASSSTGSYEQYF. The CDR3 bases are TGTGCCAGCAGTTCGACAGGTTCCTACGAGCAGTACTTC.

V usage is TRBV30 and J usage is TRBJ2-4, with 10 nucleotides matching TRBD2. In germline, CDR1 is GTSNPN, CDR2 SVGIG (reference sequence). V gave up 3 bases and J gave up 8 bases; unmatched junction bases: 19. The CDR3 has 18 residues. CDR3 nucleotides: TGTGCCTGGAGGGGAGGGGGATCTAGCGGGGGCCATGGAGACATTCAGTACTTC. This sequence encodes CAWRGGGSSGGHGDIQYF.

The chain is built from TRBV4-2 and TRBJ2-7; 10 bases are a match to TRBD1. Germline V gene sequence: CDR1 LGHNA, CDR2 YNFKEQ. V lost 4 bases and J lost 2; bases outside the gene matches: 5. The CDR3 has 15 amino acids. The CDR3 protein is CASSPGTGVAYEQYF. The CDR3 DNA follows: TGTGCCAGCAGCCCCGGGACAGGGGTCGCCTACGAGCAGTACTTC.

This chain joins TRBV30 and TRBJ1-4; D gene uncertain. The V gene's germline CDR1 is GTSNPN and CDR2 SVGIG (reference sequence). The CDR3 has 12 amino acids. Trimming left V 0 bases short and J 3 bases short, with 2 bases between. CDR3 coding DNA: TGTGCCTGGAGTGTACCTAATGAAAAACTGTTTTTT. Translating it yields CAWSVPNEKLFF.

This chain uses TRBV3-1 with TRBJ1-1; weak D call: TRBD1 (5 bases). Deletions cut 0 bases from V and 11 bases from J, with 16 bases between. Per germline, CDR1 LGHDT and CDR2 YNNKEL (reference sequence). This CDR3 has 14 amino acids. CDR3 nucleotide sequence: TGTGCCAGCAGCCAAGATCGGGACCAAGGGCTTGCTTTCTTT. Encoded protein: CASSQDRDQGLAFF. Supplemented by reference TRBV3-1 and TRBJ1-1, the full variable domain reads DTAVSQTPKYLVTQMGNDKSIKCEQNLGHDTMYWYKQDSKKFLKIMFSYNNKELIINETVPNRFSPKSPDKAHLNLHINSLELGDSAVYFCASSQDRDQGLAFFGQGTRLTVV.

The rearrangement uses TRBV4-2 and TRBJ1-4; D uncertain. There are 16 residues in the CDR3. CDR1 is LGHNA, CDR2 YNFKEQ, per germline. The V end was cut by 0 bases, the J end by 2 bases, with 10 bases between. CDR3 sequence: CASSQELATTNEKLFF. CDR3 sequence (DNA): TGTGCCAGCAGCCAAGAACTGGCCACCACTAATGAAAAACTGTTTTTT.

The chain recombines TRBV6-1 with TRBJ2-5; no clear D. The CDR3 extends over 13 amino acids. Germline V gene data show CDR1 as MNHNS and CDR2 as SASEGT. Trimming pared 2 bases from V and 9 bases from J, leaving 13 bases between. The CDR3 DNA sequence: TGTGCCAGCAGTGAATTTCCCGCAATTCCCCAGTACTTC. It codes for CASSEFPAIPQYF.

The rearrangement links TRBV13 to TRBJ2-7; a weak D match, TRBD1 (6 bases). The ends were cut back, 5 bases at V and 4 bases at J, with 24 bases in the middle. CDR3 length: 17 amino acids. Germline V CDR1 and CDR2: PRHDT, FYEKMQ (reference sequence). The CDR3 DNA is TGTGCCAGCAGCGCCCCATCCTCAGGGGAAAAGGGATACGAGCAGTACGTC. Translation gives CASSAPSSGEKGYEQYV.

J is TRBJ1-1 and V is TRBV3-1; no definite D call. CDR1 is LGHDT, CDR2 YNNKEL, per germline (reference sequence). Trimming cost V 0 bases and J 0 bases, with 11 bases left between them. CDR3 length: 16 amino acids. The CDR3 DNA reads TGTGCCAGCAGCCAAGATCTTCCGGGGATGAACACTGAAGCTTTCTTT. It codes for CASSQDLPGMNTEAFF.